Following are 12 T cell receptor beta chains from one sample sequenced in a study of human T cells and chemical hapten exposure. MiXCR, applied by TCRdb to the RACE reads, yields one record per CDR3 protein. This table holds about 380,000 distinct CDR3 sequences, over 6% found once. Time point defined: patch test 2, 6 weeks after DPC sensitization. Treatment indicated: therapeutic diphenylcyclopropenone sensitization with weekly scalp DPC. The sequencing used whole blood, collected in connection with sensitization to the hapten diphenylcyclopropenone (DPC). Receptor source: a woman aged 18-29 years with alopecia areata. Some clones in this sample may be carry-over from other donors' samples.

This clonotype was seen repeatedly, ten times or more. The CDR3 region is CASSFGTPNTEAFF. CDR3 coding DNA: TGTGCCAGCAGCTTCGGGACGCCGAACACTGAAGCTTTCTTT. The rearrangement links TRBV7-9 to TRBJ1-1; D perhaps matches TRBD1 (5 bases). The germline V gene encodes CDR1 SEHNR and CDR2 FQNEAQ (reference sequence). There are 14 residues in the CDR3. V lost 3 bases and J lost 1, with 9 bases in between.

This clonotype was observed a few times. This chain uses TRBV11-3 with TRBJ1-5, with D perhaps TRBD1 (5 bases). The CDR3 is 13 amino acids. Germline V lookup: CDR1 SGHNT, CDR2 YENEEA. V was pared by 4 bases and J by 5 bases, with 9 bases between. CDR3: CASSSRDDQPQHF. Written as DNA, the CDR3 is TGTGCCAGCAGCTCGAGGGACGATCAGCCCCAGCATTTT.

This clonotype was seen ten or more times. This chain links TRBV5-1 with TRBJ1-1; TRBD1 might be the D (5 bases). With 2 bases removed from V and 6 bases from J, the gap between germline ends came to 8 bases. CDR1 is SGHRS, CDR2 YFSETQ, per germline. The CDR3 sequence is 12 residues long. CDR3 in DNA: TGCGCCAGCAGCTTCCCAGGGCCTGAAGCTTTCTTT. Protein sequence: CASSFPGPEAFF.

This clonotype was seen at least ten times. The CDR3 loop reads CASSRTGYNEQFF. The CDR3 DNA sequence: TGTGCCAGCAGTCGGACGGGATACAATGAGCAGTTCTTC. This chain uses TRBV6-5 with TRBJ2-1, with D tentatively TRBD2 (5 bases). The V end lost 5 bases, the J end lost 4 bases, and 9 bases lay between the germline ends. The CDR3 consists of 13 residues. Germline CDR1 reads MNHEY; CDR2 reads SVGAGI.

This clonotype was seen at least ten times. This chain joins TRBV5-4 and TRBJ1-2, with 8 bases aligning to TRBD1. The CDR3 length is 17 residues. Trimming took 0 bases from V and 7 from J; bases not matched to a gene: 14. CDR1 and CDR2 (germline): SGHNT, YYREEE (reference sequence). This chain's CDR3 is CASSLGIGQGGLGGYTF. CDR3 sequence (DNA): TGTGCCAGCAGCTTGGGAATCGGACAGGGCGGTTTAGGTGGCTACACCTTC.

The chain joins TRBV7-9 to TRBJ2-5; D uncertain. Trimming cost V 2 bases and J 1 base, with 8 bases left between them. The CDR3 is made up of 14 amino acids. The germline CDR1 and CDR2 sequences are SEHNR and FQNEAQ (reference sequence). DNA for the CDR3: TGTGCCAGCAGCTTACGTGCTATCCAAGAGACCCAGTACTTC. Its protein product is CASSLRAIQETQYF. Complete variable domain (other parts from reference TRBV7-9 and TRBJ2-5): DTGVSQNPRHKITKRGQNVTFRCDPISEHNRLYWYRQTLGQGPEFLTYFQNEAQLEKSRLLSDRFSAERPKGSFSTLEIQRTEQGDSAMYLCASSLRAIQETQYFGPGTRLLVL.

V usage is TRBV20-1 and J usage is TRBJ2-3; maybe TRBD2 (7 bases). Germline-derived CDR1 and CDR2 are DFQATT and SNEGSKA (reference sequence). Between the trimmed V and J ends, which lost 2 bases and 4 bases, there was a span of 22 bases. The CDR3 has 17 residues. Here the CDR3 DNA reads TGCAGTGCTAGATCCCTCGGGGGGCAGGGGATTGCAGATACGCAGTATTTT. Its protein is CSARSLGGQGIADTQYF.

Many counts were recorded for this clonotype. The chain uses TRBV27 and TRBJ1-6, with D hard to call. Germline CDR1 and CDR2: MNHEY and SMNVEV (reference sequence). V was trimmed by 8 bases and J by 7 bases, leaving 3 bases between them. The CDR3 loop spans 10 amino acids. The CDR3 sequence: CASGNSPLHF. The DNA for the CDR3 is TGTGCCAGCGGAAATTCACCCCTCCACTTT.

There are many counts of this clonotype. For the CDR3, the DNA is TGCGCCAGCAGCCAAGAATTCCAGGAGACGCAGTATTTT. Amino acids: CASSQEFQETQYF. The rearrangement links TRBV4-3 to TRBJ2-3; unclear D gene. The V end was cut by 0 bases, the J end by 9 bases, with 10 bases between. Germline loops: CDR1 LGHNA, CDR2 YSLEER. This CDR3 contains 13 residues.

This clonotype was detected only a few times. The J gene is TRBJ2-2, the V gene TRBV4-3, with unresolved D. CDR1 and CDR2 (germline): LGHNA, YSLEER. Trimming left V 0 bases short and J 0 bases short, with 11 bases between. CDR3 length: 17 amino acids. The chain's CDR3 is CASSQDGVGANTGELFF. For the CDR3, the DNA is TGCGCCAGCAGCCAAGATGGAGTAGGAGCGAACACCGGGGAGCTGTTTTTT.

The table lists this clonotype with many counts. This chain joins TRBV10-3 and TRBJ1-1, with D possibly matching TRBD1 (6 bases). Between the trimmed V and J ends, which lost 0 bases and 6 bases, there was a span of 17 bases. CDR1 and CDR2 from the germline V gene are ENHRY and SYGVKD. This CDR3 has 16 residues. The CDR3 nucleotides read TGTGCCATCAGTGAGTCTCACGGAGGGGGGGAGGCTGAAGCTTTCTTT. Its protein product is CAISESHGGGEAEAFF.

This clonotype occurred many times. The chain combines TRBV20-1 with TRBJ2-7; 7 nucleotides align to TRBD1. Germline-derived CDR1 and CDR2 are DFQATT and SNEGSKA (reference sequence). The CDR3 loop spans 16 amino acids. Trimming took 0 bases from V and 0 from J; bases not matched to a gene: 8. CDR3: CSARDPSGQISYEQYF. DNA of the CDR3: TGCAGTGCTAGAGATCCCTCGGGACAGATCTCCTACGAGCAGTACTTC.